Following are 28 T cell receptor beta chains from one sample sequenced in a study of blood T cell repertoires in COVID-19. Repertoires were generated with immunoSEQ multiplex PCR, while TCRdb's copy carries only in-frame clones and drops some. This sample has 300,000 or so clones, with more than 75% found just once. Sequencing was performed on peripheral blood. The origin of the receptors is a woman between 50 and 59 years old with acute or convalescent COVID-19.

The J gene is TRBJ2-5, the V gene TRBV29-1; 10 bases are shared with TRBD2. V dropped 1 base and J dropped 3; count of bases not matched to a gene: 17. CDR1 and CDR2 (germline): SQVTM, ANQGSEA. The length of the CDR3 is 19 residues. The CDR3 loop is CSVEGRRLAGDLGKETQYF. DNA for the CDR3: TGCAGCGTTGAAGGAAGACGGCTAGCGGGAGATCTTGGGAAAGAGACCCAGTACTTC.

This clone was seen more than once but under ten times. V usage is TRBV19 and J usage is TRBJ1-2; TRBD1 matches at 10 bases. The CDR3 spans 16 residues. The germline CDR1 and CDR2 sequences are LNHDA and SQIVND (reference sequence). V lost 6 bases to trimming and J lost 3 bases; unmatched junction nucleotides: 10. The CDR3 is CASSRDRGFSDYGYTF. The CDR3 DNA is TGTGCCAGTAGCCGGGACAGGGGATTCAGTGACTATGGCTACACCTTC.

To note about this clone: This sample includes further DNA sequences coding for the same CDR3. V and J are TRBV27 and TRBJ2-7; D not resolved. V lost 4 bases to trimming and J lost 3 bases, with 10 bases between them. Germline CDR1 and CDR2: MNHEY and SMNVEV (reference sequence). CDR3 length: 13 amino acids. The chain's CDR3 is CASSSTTRYEQYF. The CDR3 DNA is TGTGCCAGCAGTTCCACAACCCGCTACGAGCAGTACTTC.

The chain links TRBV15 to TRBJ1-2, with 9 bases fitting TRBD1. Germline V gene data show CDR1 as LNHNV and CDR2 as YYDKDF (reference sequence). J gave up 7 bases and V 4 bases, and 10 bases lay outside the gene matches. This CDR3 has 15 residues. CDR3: CATSTGTGSVGGYTF. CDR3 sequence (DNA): TGTGCCACCAGCACCGGGACAGGGTCCGTGGGTGGCTACACCTTC.

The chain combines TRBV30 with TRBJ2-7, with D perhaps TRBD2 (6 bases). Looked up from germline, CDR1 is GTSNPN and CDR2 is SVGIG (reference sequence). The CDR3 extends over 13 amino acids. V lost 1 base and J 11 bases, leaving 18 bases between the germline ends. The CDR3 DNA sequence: TGTGCCTGGAGTGCCGGGGCGGGACCCGGGGAGTACTTC. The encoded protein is CAWSAGAGPGEYF.

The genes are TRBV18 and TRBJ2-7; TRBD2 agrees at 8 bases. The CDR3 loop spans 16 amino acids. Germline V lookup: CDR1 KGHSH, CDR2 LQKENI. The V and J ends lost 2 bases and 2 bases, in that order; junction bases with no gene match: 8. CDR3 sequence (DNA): TGTGCCAGCTCACCAGCTAGCGGGCAGGGGACCTACGAGCAGTACTTC. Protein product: CASSPASGQGTYEQYF.

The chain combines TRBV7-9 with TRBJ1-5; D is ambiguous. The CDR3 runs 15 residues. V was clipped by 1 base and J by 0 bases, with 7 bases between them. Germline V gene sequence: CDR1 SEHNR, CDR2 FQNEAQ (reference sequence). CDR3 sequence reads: CASSLGPTSNQPQHF. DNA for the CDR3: TGTGCCAGCAGCTTAGGCCCTACTAGCAATCAGCCCCAGCATTTT.

The CDR3 region is CASSPRGVNTEAFF. The DNA for the CDR3 is TGTGCCAGCAGTCCGCGGGGAGTGAACACTGAAGCTTTCTTT. V and J are TRBV3-1 (or the pseudogene TRBV3-2) and TRBJ1-1, with D unresolved. V lost 6 bases and J 0 bases, leaving 11 bases between the germline ends. CDR1 is LGHDT and CDR2 is YNNKEL in the germline V gene (reference sequence). This CDR3 comprises 14 residues.

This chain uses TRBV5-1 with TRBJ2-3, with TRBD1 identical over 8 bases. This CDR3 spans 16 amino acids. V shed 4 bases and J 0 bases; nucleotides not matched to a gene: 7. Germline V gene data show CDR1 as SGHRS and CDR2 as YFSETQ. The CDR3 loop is CASSHQGAGSTDTQYF. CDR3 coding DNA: TGCGCCAGCAGCCACCAGGGGGCGGGGAGCACAGATACGCAGTATTTT.

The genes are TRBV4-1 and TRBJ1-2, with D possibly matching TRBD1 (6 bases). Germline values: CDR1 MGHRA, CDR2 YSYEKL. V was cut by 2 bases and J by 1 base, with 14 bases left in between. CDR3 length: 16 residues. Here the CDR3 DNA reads TGCGCCAGCAGCCAATATCTACAGGGTAATAACTATGGCTACACCTTC. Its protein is CASSQYLQGNNYGYTF.

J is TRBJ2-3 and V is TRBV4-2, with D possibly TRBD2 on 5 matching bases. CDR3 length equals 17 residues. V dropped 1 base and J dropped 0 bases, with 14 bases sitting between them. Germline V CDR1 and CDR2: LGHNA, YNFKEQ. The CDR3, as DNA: TGTGCCAGCAGCCAAGTTGCGGGCGGAATGAGCACAGATACGCAGTATTTT. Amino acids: CASSQVAGGMSTDTQYF.

Here the CDR3 reads CAISLGQGNSQYF. CDR3 DNA: TGTGCCATCAGTTTGGGACAGGGGAATTCCCAGTACTTC. The chain carries TRBV10-3 and TRBJ2-5, with 10 bases fitting TRBD1. There are 13 residues in the CDR3. CDR1 is ENHRY, CDR2 SYGVKD, per germline. V dropped 5 bases and J dropped 9; count of bases not matched to a gene: 6.

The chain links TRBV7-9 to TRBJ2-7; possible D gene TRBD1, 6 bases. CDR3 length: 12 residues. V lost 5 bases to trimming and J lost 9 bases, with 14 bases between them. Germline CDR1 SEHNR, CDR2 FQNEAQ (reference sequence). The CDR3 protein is CASSPTLGAQYF. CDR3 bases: TGTGCCAGCAGCCCAACCCTGGGGGCGCAGTACTTC.

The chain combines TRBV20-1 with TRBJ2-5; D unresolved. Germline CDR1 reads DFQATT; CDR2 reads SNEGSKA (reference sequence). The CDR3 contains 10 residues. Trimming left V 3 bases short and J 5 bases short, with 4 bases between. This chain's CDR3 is CSASLETQYF. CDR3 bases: TGCAGTGCTAGTCTTGAGACCCAGTACTTC.

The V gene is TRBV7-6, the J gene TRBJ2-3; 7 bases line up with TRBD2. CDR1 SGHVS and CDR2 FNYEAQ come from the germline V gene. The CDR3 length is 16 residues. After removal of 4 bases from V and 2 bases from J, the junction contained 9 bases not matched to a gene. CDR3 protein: CASSSQIAGYTDTQYF. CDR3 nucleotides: TGTGCCAGCAGCTCCCAAATAGCGGGTTACACAGATACGCAGTATTTT.

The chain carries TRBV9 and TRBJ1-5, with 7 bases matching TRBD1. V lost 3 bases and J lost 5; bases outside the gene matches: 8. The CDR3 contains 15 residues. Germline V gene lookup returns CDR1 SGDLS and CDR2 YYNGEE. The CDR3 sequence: CASSGQGGVDQPQHF. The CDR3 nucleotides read TGTGCCAGCAGCGGACAGGGCGGTGTCGATCAGCCCCAGCATTTT.

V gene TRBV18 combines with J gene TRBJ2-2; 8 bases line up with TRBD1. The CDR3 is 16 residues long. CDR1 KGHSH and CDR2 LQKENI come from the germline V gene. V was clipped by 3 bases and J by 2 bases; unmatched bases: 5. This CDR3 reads CASSPQGAINTGELFF. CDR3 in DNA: TGTGCCAGCTCACCGCAGGGGGCCATAAACACCGGGGAGCTGTTTTTT.

The CDR3 region has the DNA TGTGCCAGCAGTTCCACTAGCGGGGGAACCTACGAGCAGTACTTC. This translates into CASSSTSGGTYEQYF. The rearrangement joins TRBV6-2 or TRBV6-3 to TRBJ2-7; 11 bases are a match to TRBD2. V shed 4 bases, J shed 2 bases, and the junction held 4 bases outside the gene matches. The CDR3 runs 15 residues. Germline assignment: CDR1 MNHEY and CDR2 SVGEGT.

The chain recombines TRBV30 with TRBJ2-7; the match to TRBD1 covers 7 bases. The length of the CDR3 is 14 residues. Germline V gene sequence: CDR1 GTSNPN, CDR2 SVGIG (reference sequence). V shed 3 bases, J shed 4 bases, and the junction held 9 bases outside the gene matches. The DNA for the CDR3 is TGTGCCTGGAGGATACAGGGGCTGAATTACGAGCAGTACTTC. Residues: CAWRIQGLNYEQYF.

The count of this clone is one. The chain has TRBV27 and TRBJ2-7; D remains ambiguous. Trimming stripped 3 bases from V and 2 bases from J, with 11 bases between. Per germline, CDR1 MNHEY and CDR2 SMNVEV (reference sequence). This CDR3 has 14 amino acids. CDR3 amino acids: CASSFRHSPYEQYF. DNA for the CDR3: TGTGCCAGCAGTTTCCGACATTCGCCCTACGAGCAGTACTTC.

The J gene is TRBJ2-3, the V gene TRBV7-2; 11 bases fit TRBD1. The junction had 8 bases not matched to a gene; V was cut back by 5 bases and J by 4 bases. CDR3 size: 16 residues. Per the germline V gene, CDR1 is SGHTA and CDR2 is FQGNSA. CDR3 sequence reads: CASSLLGQGAADTQYF. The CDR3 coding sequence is TGTGCCAGCAGCCTTCTAGGACAGGGGGCCGCAGATACGCAGTATTTT.

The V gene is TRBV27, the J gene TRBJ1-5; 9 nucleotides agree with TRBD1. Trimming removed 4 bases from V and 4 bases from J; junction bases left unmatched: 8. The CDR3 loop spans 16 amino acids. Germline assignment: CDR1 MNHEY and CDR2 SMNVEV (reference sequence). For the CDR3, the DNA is TGTGCCAGCAGTTCATATACAGGGACAGGGAATCAGCCCCAGCATTTT. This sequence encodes CASSSYTGTGNQPQHF.

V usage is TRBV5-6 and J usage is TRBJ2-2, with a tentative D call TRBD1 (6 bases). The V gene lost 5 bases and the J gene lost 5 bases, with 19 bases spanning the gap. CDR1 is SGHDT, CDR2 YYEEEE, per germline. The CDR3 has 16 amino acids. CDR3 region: CASRPGTRDPTGELFF. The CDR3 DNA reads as TGTGCCAGCAGGCCCGGGACACGGGACCCTACCGGGGAGCTGTTTTTT.

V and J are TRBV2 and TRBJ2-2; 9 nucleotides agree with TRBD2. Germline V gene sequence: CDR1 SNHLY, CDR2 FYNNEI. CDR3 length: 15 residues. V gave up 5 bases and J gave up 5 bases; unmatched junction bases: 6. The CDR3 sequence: CASSSSSGNTGELFF. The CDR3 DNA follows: TGTGCCAGCAGTTCCTCTAGCGGGAATACCGGGGAGCTGTTTTTT.

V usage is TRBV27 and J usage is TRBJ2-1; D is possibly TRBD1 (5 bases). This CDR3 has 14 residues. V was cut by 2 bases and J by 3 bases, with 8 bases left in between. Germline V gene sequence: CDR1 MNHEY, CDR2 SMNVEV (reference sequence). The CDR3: CASSLAGRYNEQFF. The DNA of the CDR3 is TGTGCCAGCAGTTTAGCAGGGCGCTACAATGAGCAGTTCTTC.

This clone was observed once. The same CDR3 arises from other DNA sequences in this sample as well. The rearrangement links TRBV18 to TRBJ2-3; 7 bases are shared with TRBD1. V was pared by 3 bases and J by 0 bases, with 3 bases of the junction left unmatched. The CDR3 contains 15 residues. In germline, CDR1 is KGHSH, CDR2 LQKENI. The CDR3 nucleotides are TGTGCCAGCTCACCGCCGGGACAGAGCACAGATACGCAGTATTTT. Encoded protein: CASSPPGQSTDTQYF.

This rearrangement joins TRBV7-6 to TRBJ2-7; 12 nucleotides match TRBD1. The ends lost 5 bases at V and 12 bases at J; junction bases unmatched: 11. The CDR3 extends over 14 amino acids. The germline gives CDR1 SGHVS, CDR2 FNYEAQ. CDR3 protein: CASSTGQGALAWYF. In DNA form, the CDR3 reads TGTGCCAGCAGCACGGGACAGGGGGCTCTAGCCTGGTACTTC.

CDR3 DNA: TGCGCCAGCAGCGCACAGGGGTCCTATGGCTACACCTTC. Its protein is CASSAQGSYGYTF. This chain links TRBV5-1 with TRBJ1-2, with TRBD1 matching 7 bases. This CDR3 contains 13 residues. CDR1 and CDR2 (germline): SGHRS, YFSETQ. Germline trimming cut 4 bases from V and 4 bases from J; bases unmatched to any gene: 4.